The following is a T cell receptor (beta chain) sequence with its context. TCRdb reprocessed the RACE reads via MiXCR and lists one record per CDR3 protein. The table has about 76,000 distinct CDR3 sequences, 13% seen once. The sample belongs to a study of human T cells and chemical hapten exposure. Study-wide background: On approximately 2 cm by approximately 2 cm of upper inner arm skin, sensitization was performed with 2% DPC.

Time point meaning: patch test 3, about 24 weeks after DPC sensitization. Stated treatment: therapeutic diphenylcyclopropenone sensitization with weekly scalp DPC. Suited to DPC and affected by alopecia, the donors ranged from 18 to 70 years old. Per the germline V gene, CDR1 is SQVTM and CDR2 is ANQGSEA. CDR3 length: 14 residues. Unmatched junction bases numbered 5, after V lost 6 bases and J lost 0 bases. V and J are TRBV29-1 and TRBJ2-1; 7 nucleotides align to TRBD1. The specimen comprised whole blood, sampled in connection with sensitization to the hapten diphenylcyclopropenone (DPC). This sequence originates from a woman between 45 and 65 years old with alopecia areata. Some clones in this sample may be carry-over from other donors' samples. The CDR3 nucleotides read TGCAGCGTCTCGACAGGGAGCTCCTACAATGAGCAGTTCTTC. Protein: CSVSTGSSYNEQFF.